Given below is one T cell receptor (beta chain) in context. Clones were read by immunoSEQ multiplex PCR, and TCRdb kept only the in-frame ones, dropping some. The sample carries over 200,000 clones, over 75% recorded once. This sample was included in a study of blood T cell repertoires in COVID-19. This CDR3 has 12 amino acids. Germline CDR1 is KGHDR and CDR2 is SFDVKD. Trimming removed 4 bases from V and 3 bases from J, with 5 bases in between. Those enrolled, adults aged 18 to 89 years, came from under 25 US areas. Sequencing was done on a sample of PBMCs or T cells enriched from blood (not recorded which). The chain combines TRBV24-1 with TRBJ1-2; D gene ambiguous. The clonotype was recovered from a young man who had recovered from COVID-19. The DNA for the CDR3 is TGTGCCACCAGTGACCTATACTATGGCTACACCTTC. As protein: CATSDLYYGYTF.